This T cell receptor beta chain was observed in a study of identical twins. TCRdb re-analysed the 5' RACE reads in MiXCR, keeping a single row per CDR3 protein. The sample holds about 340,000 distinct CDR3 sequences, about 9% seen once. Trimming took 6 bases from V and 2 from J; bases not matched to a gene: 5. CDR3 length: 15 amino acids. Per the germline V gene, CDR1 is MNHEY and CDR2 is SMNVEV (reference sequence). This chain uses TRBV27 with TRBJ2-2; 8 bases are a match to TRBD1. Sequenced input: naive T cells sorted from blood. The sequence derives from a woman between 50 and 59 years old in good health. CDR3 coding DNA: TGTGCCAGCAGCAGGACAGGGACCAACACCGGGGAGCTGTTTTTT. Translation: CASSRTGTNTGELFF.